This TCR beta chain stems from a study of blood T cells in healthy people across ages (dated by TCRdb to 2015 to 2017). As for the study more broadly: In model experiments, template switching captured roughly one uniquely barcoded TCR beta cDNA molecule for every two T cells. Age-related changes in TCR beta repertoire diversity were measured in the study by deep sequencing normalized with unique cDNA molecular identifiers. Four age groups were formed from the donors: young (average 16 years), middle-aged (approximately 40), aged (about 68) and long-lived (around 80). Two additional independent replicas of 1 million unique cDNA reads from the same blood draw were analyzed for two donors (one aged 18 to 30 and one aged 80 or older).

The donors were under 40 Caucasian individuals from Russia, aged roughly 6 to 100 years, who were systemically healthy. Each donor gave ten milliliters of peripheral blood, drawn into EDTA-treated Vacutainer tubes. Ficoll-Paque density-gradient centrifugation was used to isolate PBMCs, with at least 7 million per sample. Trizol reagent was used to extract total RNA from PBMCs, with at least 5.5 micrograms per sample. The percentages of naive CD45RAhigh/CD27high T cells were determined by flow cytometry on a PBMC aliquot from every donor. From the cysteine up to the phenylalanine, the CDR3 has a length of 15 residues. CDR3 DNA only is kept here, 45 bases in frame from base 1. For this chain, trimming is 0 bases at the V end and 6 bases at the J end, and the number of junction bases without a gene match is 7. The CDR1 and CDR2 encoded by the germline V gene (reference sequence) are LNHDA and SQIVND.

Library preparation was by 5' RACE. The instrument was an Illumina HiSeq 2500. The second PCR ran for about 7 to 11 cycles and used a J-beta primer mix along with a sample-barcoded 5' primer. A unique molecular identifier was introduced onto each TCR beta cDNA molecule by a template-switch 5' adaptor carrying 12 random nucleotides. Each sample yielded at least 3 million CDR3-containing paired-end reads. All of the RNA was converted into first-strand cDNA using the Mint cDNA synthesis kit, with a TRBC-specific oligonucleotide serving as the primer. After uracil-DNA glycosylase treatment, a first 18-cycle PCR used universal primers M1SS and BC2_uni_R on all cDNA. As for the authors' bioinformatics: For normalization, 1 million high-quality reads, each with a distinct molecular identifier, were randomly selected from each sample. Reads sharing molecular identifiers were discarded rather than binned into consensus sequences. MiTCR, run with a Q25 quality threshold and the strictest error-elimination algorithm, handled CDR3 identification, clonotype clustering and error correction. Lower-bound total TCR beta diversity was estimated with a nonparametric unseen species model using Euler transformation. TCRdb trimmed public reads at Q25 via fastp, called clones via MiXCR and kept in-frame beta chains. Entries that share a CDR3 protein sequence are merged under the most common genes and DNA. For this entry, the V and J calls and clone size follow TCRdb and not the study's own pipeline. The table for this sample lists roughly 1 million distinct CDR3 sequences; 25% of them were counted only once. Jointly, the top ten make up 0.65% to 0.75% of the sample.

Turning to this clonotype: Its antigen has not been determined. No per-base quality is available; no much larger clone lies one base away.

The research as a whole found: Estimates of total diversity from one million sequenced T cells were regarded as lower bounds and underestimates. Since profiling was done on bulk unsorted PBMCs, naive and antigen-experienced compartments could not be conclusively compared. Observed TCR beta diversity correlated strongly with the percentage of naive T cells measured by flow cytometry. As age increased, observed TCR beta diversity per million T cells dropped in a roughly linear way, and a significant reduction was already evident by age roughly 36. The CMV infection status of donors was not known, potentially confounding age-related changes in expanded clonotypes. The long-lived group showed more naive CD4+ T cells, fewer expanded clones and increased TCR diversity than the aged group, suggesting age selection.

The sample was also reused in another study, on T cells of mothers and their children. The second study's paper adds: Donors were nine systemically healthy Caucasian individuals: three mothers and their six children. cDNA synthesis used all of the extracted RNA, with approximately 1.4 ug of RNA in each 15 ul reaction. In the second PCR, sample barcodes and 2-4 random nucleotides were introduced via the M1S primer. Over 9 million TCR beta CDR3 reads came from each mother, compared with 3.3 million or so reads from each child. Thymic selection similarly shapes TCR recombination output in related and unrelated pairs, with minor effect from inherited differences. Related mother-child pairs always showed normalized repertoire overlap that was slightly higher than in unrelated mother-child pairs, though the difference was never significant. No persistent microchimeric T cell clones were found, with a detection sensitivity of 85 to 100 clones per million clonotypes. To look for features that set related mother-child pairs apart from unrelated individuals, the researchers ran deep NGS to compare the TCR beta repertoires of mothers and children. On average, the children were about 10 +/- 4 years old, while the mothers were roughly 36 +/- 4 years old. Libraries were sequenced on Illumina HiSeq 2000 with 100+100 nt paired-end reads after adapter ligation with NEBNext reagents. To prevent cross-contamination, the mother and child libraries were prepared a month apart and were sequenced in separate runs. For each donor, somewhere between about 450,000 and 2,200,000 distinct TCR beta clonotypes were identified. Naive TCR beta clonotypes were estimated from low-frequency clonotypes matched to each donor's FACS-determined naive share, without sorting.

The rearranged segments are TRBV19 and TRBJ2-7; 8 bases in the middle match TRBD1. The source material was blood. This receptor was obtained from a girl between 2 and 10 years old in good health. The nucleotide sequence reads as follows: TGTGCCAGTAGTATAGATCACGGACAGGGAGGCGAGCAGTACTTC. It encodes CASSIDHGQGGEQYF.